This is a list of T cell receptor beta chains from one sample in a study of graft-versus-host responses after intestinal transplantation. Clones were sequenced by immunoSEQ multiplex PCR, and TCRdb holds only the in-frame ones, with some missing. Altogether approximately 78,000 clones are present, roughly 87% being singletons, with the ten largest covering 7.5% to 8.5%. Antigens for these TCRs are unknown. The sample was unstimulated CD8+ T cells sorted from spleen or lymph node cells, taken before transplant. The receptors originated from a human donor who was the organ donor for an intestinal transplant. Both conserved end residues are part of each CDR3.

v_gene,CDR3aa
TRBV6-4,CASSDNGYTEAFF
TRBV5-6,CASSLVPGSSYEQYF
TRBV6-1,CASSGTDYGYTF
TRBV30,CAWSGGNHYEQYF
TRBV6-4,CASSDSLYTGELFF
TRBV5-1,CASSQDSYEQYF
TRBV7-6,CASSDGTAVGYAEAFF
TRBV28,CASSLRGMNTEAFF
TRBV9,CASSVGGAFF
TRBV2,CATYYGGLNGYTF
TRBV7-9,CASLQGAAEAFF
TRBV6-6,CASSSLTGGAGYEQYF
TRBV19,CASSMGQVIAGELFF
TRBV6-6,CASSYSWNEQYF
TRBV29-1,CSVEDGESYGYTF
TRBV5-4,CASRGPGGPYEQYF
TRBV5-1,CASSLGGADTQYF
TRBV6-5,CASSSGGLDEQYF
TRBV9,CASSVFRTGEGNTQYF
TRBV20-1,CSPRGGTEAFF